The next 30 T cell receptor beta chains were all read from a single sample in a study of Ad26.COV2.S vaccination and SARS-CoV-2 variants. Specified treatment: roughly 19 received Ad26.COV2.S at low or high dose, single or two shots; about 5 received placebo; per-sample allocation not given. At day 63 after the first vaccine or placebo injection, samples were drawn. The table came from immunoSEQ multiplex PCR; TCRdb's copy has only in-frame clones and leaves some out. Here the sample spans around 270,000 clones, around 88% being singletons. Specimen: peripheral blood, collected in a trial of Ad26.COV2.S vaccine versus placebo. These receptors all come from a person aged 18-60 years who received the Ad26.COV2.S COVID-19 vaccine or a placebo.

V usage is TRBV9 and J usage is TRBJ2-1; 11 bases agree with TRBD2. The V gene's germline CDR1 is SGDLS and CDR2 YYNGEE. The CDR3 spans 14 residues. The DNA of the CDR3 is TGTGCAAGCGCCGGGACTAGCGGTTACAATGAGCAGTTCTTC. This translates into CASAGTSGYNEQFF.

The chain carries TRBV20-1 and TRBJ1-1; unclear D gene. The length of the CDR3 is 10 residues. The germline V gene encodes CDR1 DFQATT and CDR2 SNEGSKA (reference sequence). With 4 bases removed from V and 11 bases from J, the gap between germline ends came to 11 bases. The CDR3 region is CSATKGPAFF. Here the CDR3 DNA reads TGCAGTGCTACGAAGGGTCCTGCTTTCTTT.

The V gene is TRBV9, the J gene TRBJ1-2, with D perhaps matching TRBD1 (5 bases). V gave up 0 bases and J gave up 0 bases, with 18 bases separating them. From germline, CDR1 is SGDLS and CDR2 YYNGEE. The CDR3 totals 18 residues. The CDR3 sequence is CASSVGLSGREANYGYTF. DNA of the CDR3: TGTGCCAGCAGCGTAGGTTTATCTGGCAGGGAAGCTAACTATGGCTACACCTTC.

V and J are TRBV10-3 and TRBJ1-6; D might be TRBD1 (5 bases). The V gene lost 6 bases and the J gene lost 3 bases, with 9 bases spanning the gap. The CDR3 totals 14 residues. From germline, CDR1 is ENHRY and CDR2 SYGVKD. CDR3 in DNA: TGTGCCATCAGGACAGATAACTATAATTCACCCCTCCACTTT. This encodes CAIRTDNYNSPLHF.

CDR3 DNA: TGTGCTAGTGGTCCACCCAGGGGGGGGGAAGCCAAAAACATTCAGTACTTC. Amino acids: CASGPPRGGEAKNIQYF. The chain recombines TRBV12-5 with TRBJ2-4; D is perhaps TRBD1 or TRBD2 (7 bases each). CDR3 size: 17 residues. Germline V CDR1 and CDR2: LGHNT, FRNRAP. V was clipped by 5 bases and J by 0 bases, with 17 bases between them.

This clone was seen only once. The chain joins TRBV7-9 to TRBJ1-5; D is unclear. The CDR3 extends over 18 amino acids. The germline V gene has CDR1 SEHNR and CDR2 FQNEAQ (reference sequence). Between the trimmed V and J ends, which lost 4 bases and 0 bases, there was a span of 19 bases. The CDR3 DNA reads TGTGCCAGCAGCTCAGAGGACGGGTTTTCTCTTAGCAATCAGCCCCAGCATTTT. It codes for CASSSEDGFSLSNQPQHF.

This rearrangement joins TRBV9 to TRBJ1-1; 8 positions agree with TRBD1. The CDR3 spans 15 residues. CDR1 SGDLS and CDR2 YYNGEE come from the germline V gene. The junction had 5 bases not matched to a gene; V was cut back by 4 bases and J by 0 bases. CDR3 residues: CASSPQGAVNTEAFF. The CDR3 nucleotides are TGTGCCAGCAGCCCCCAGGGGGCGGTGAACACTGAAGCTTTCTTT.

V is TRBV19 and J is TRBJ2-2, with TRBD1 as a possible D gene (5 bases). The CDR3 is 15 residues long. The germline CDR1 and CDR2 sequences are LNHDA and SQIVND (reference sequence). V was cut by 1 base and J by 1 base, with 7 bases left in between. CDR3 loop: CASSIGGKNTGELFF. The CDR3 bases are TGTGCCAGTAGTATAGGGGGCAAGAACACCGGGGAGCTGTTTTTT.

CDR3 amino acids: CASSLRMTSGRTGELFF. CDR3 DNA: TGCGCCAGCAGCTTGAGAATGACTAGCGGGAGGACCGGGGAGCTGTTTTTT. This chain joins TRBV5-1 and TRBJ2-2, with 13 bases fitting TRBD2. V was clipped by 1 base and J by 5 bases; unmatched bases: 5. The CDR3 sequence is 17 residues long. CDR1 is SGHRS and CDR2 is YFSETQ in the germline V gene.

The chain combines TRBV2 with TRBJ1-1, with 8 positions matching TRBD1. Germline CDR1 and CDR2: SNHLY and FYNNEI. After removal of 7 bases from V and 6 bases from J, the junction contained 10 bases not matched to a gene. This CDR3 contains 14 residues. This chain's CDR3 is CASTLQGEKAEAFF. The CDR3, as DNA: TGTGCCAGCACACTACAGGGGGAGAAGGCTGAAGCTTTCTTT.

The genes are TRBV5-4 and TRBJ2-2; 11 bases line up with TRBD2. The CDR3 consists of 16 residues. Germline CDR1 is SGHNT and CDR2 is YYREEE (reference sequence). Trimming cost V 4 bases and J 3 bases; bases outside gene matches: 5. As DNA, the CDR3 is TGTGCCAGCAGCCCTGTAGCGGGAGGGTACACCGGGGAGCTGTTTTTT. Its protein product is CASSPVAGGYTGELFF.

This sequence joins TRBV12-3 or TRBV12-4 and TRBJ2-3; TRBD1 matches 7 bases. This CDR3 contains 13 residues. V lost 6 bases to trimming and J lost 8 bases; unmatched junction nucleotides: 8. The CDR3 DNA follows: TGTGCCAGCAGCACGGACAGGCAGGGTACGCAGTATTTT. Residues: CASSTDRQGTQYF.

V usage is TRBV24-1 and J usage is TRBJ2-2; a weak D match, TRBD2 (5 bases). Germline assignment: CDR1 KGHDR and CDR2 SFDVKD. The V gene lost 5 bases and the J gene lost 0 bases, with 6 bases spanning the gap. The CDR3 has 14 residues. The CDR3 region is CATSAGTNTGELFF. In DNA, the CDR3 is TGTGCCACCAGTGCGGGAACGAACACCGGGGAGCTGTTTTTT.

The CDR3 bases are TGTGCCAGCAGCGTAGACGGGCGAGCTAATGAAAAACTGTTTTTT. As protein: CASSVDGRANEKLFF. The chain uses TRBV9 and TRBJ1-4, with D hard to call. Germline CDR1 reads SGDLS; CDR2 reads YYNGEE. V lost 0 bases to trimming and J lost 3 bases, with 9 bases between them. This CDR3 has 15 amino acids.

V is TRBV20-1 and J is TRBJ1-1; D might be TRBD1 (6 bases). The length of the CDR3 is 14 residues. The germline V gene has CDR1 DFQATT and CDR2 SNEGSKA (reference sequence). V was pared by 3 bases and J by 4 bases, with 15 bases between. The CDR3 is CSASHQGRSTEAFF. CDR3 DNA sequence: TGCAGTGCTAGTCACCAGGGGCGTAGCACTGAAGCTTTCTTT.

The chain joins TRBV6-5 to TRBJ2-4, with TRBD2 as a possible D gene (6 bases). The V end was cut by 2 bases, the J end by 6 bases, with 14 bases between. The CDR3 is 15 residues long. CDR1 is MNHEY, CDR2 SVGAGI, per germline. This chain's CDR3 is CASSYEGAGGNIQYF. Written as DNA, the CDR3 is TGTGCCAGCAGTTACGAAGGAGCCGGGGGAAACATTCAGTACTTC.

This clone appeared once. This chain links TRBV6-5 with TRBJ1-2; D gene ambiguous. The CDR3 consists of 13 residues. CDR1 is MNHEY, CDR2 SVGAGI, per germline. V was cut by 6 bases and J by 4 bases, with 12 bases left in between. CDR3 residues: CASSGPYPYGYTF. CDR3 nucleotide sequence: TGTGCCAGCAGCGGGCCCTACCCCTATGGCTACACCTTC.

This clone appeared a single time. The V and J genes are TRBV6-5 and TRBJ2-7, with TRBD1 matching 8 bases. The germline V gene encodes CDR1 MNHEY and CDR2 SVGAGI. The CDR3 totals 13 residues. J lost 2 bases, V lost 8 bases, and 5 bases had no gene match. This CDR3 is CASSPTGAYEQYF. The CDR3 region has the DNA TGTGCCAGCTCTCCGACAGGGGCCTACGAGCAGTACTTC.

The chain couples TRBV7-9 to TRBJ2-3; no reliable D call. Germline loops: CDR1 SEHNR, CDR2 FQNEAQ (reference sequence). Trimming removed 1 base at V and 6 bases at J, with 14 bases between. This CDR3 has 15 residues. Here the CDR3 reads CASSLGQVLRDTQYF. CDR3 nucleotide sequence: TGTGCCAGCAGCTTAGGTCAGGTCCTTAGGGATACGCAGTATTTT.

The chain couples TRBV5-5 to TRBJ2-3, with 9 bases aligning to TRBD2. Germline assignment: CDR1 SGHKS and CDR2 YYEKEE (reference sequence). This CDR3 spans 16 amino acids. V was clipped by 4 bases and J by 5 bases; unmatched bases: 11. The CDR3 nucleotides are TGTGCCAGCAGCCGTCGTTGGGCGGGGGGGAAAGATACGCAGTATTTT. Its protein is CASSRRWAGGKDTQYF.

This clone was seen repeatedly, ten times or more. The chain couples TRBV9 to TRBJ2-7, with D maybe TRBD2 (6 bases). Per the germline V gene, CDR1 is SGDLS and CDR2 is YYNGEE. Trimming stripped 4 bases from V and 3 bases from J, with 14 bases between. CDR3 size: 14 residues. The chain's CDR3 is CASSPRAGGYEQYF. In DNA form, the CDR3 reads TGTGCCAGCAGCCCGCGGGCCGGGGGCTACGAGCAGTACTTC.

This clone came up once. V is TRBV18 and J is TRBJ1-2; D might be TRBD1 (5 bases). V gave up 0 bases and J gave up 1 base, with 12 bases separating them. This CDR3 comprises 16 residues. The V gene's germline CDR1 is KGHSH and CDR2 LQKENI. The CDR3 DNA reads as TGTGCCAGCTCACCACCGGCAGGGCGAATTAACTATGGCTACACCTTC. It codes for CASSPPAGRINYGYTF.

The chain couples TRBV7-2 to TRBJ2-1; 11 positions agree with TRBD2. V dropped 6 bases and J dropped 5; count of bases not matched to a gene: 15. There are 18 residues in the CDR3. CDR1 and CDR2 (germline): SGHTA, FQGNSA. The CDR3 sequence is CASRPRLAGRIWNNEQFF. The CDR3 DNA is TGTGCCAGCAGACCCCGACTAGCGGGAAGGATTTGGAACAATGAGCAGTTCTTC.

The chain carries TRBV11-2 and TRBJ2-5; TRBD1 matches 8 bases. The CDR3 has 16 residues. Germline V lookup: CDR1 SGHAT, CDR2 FQNNGV. V shed 1 base, J shed 5 bases, and the junction held 9 bases outside the gene matches. CDR3 nucleotides: TGTGCCAGCAGCTTAGGAGGTCAGGGGGCAGGGGAGACCCAGTACTTC. Protein sequence: CASSLGGQGAGETQYF.

This sequence joins TRBV19 and TRBJ1-4; no definite D call. The CDR3 runs to 16 residues. Germline V gene data show CDR1 as LNHDA and CDR2 as SQIVND (reference sequence). V dropped 5 bases and J dropped 5 bases, with 18 bases sitting between them. The CDR3 region has the DNA TGTGCCAGTAGTCGGCCGCCAGCCCCACACAATGAAAAACTGTTTTTT. This encodes CASSRPPAPHNEKLFF. Full variable domain (outside the CDR3, taken from reference TRBV19 and TRBJ1-4): DGGITQSPKYLFRKEGQNVTLSCEQNLNHDAMYWYRQDPGQGLRLIYYSQIVNDFQKGDIAEGYSVSREKKESFPLTVTSAQKNPTAFYLCASSRPPAPHNEKLFFGSGTQLSVL.

The rearrangement joins TRBV6-5 to TRBJ1-2; no reliable D call. Trimming cost V 8 bases and J 0 bases, with 10 bases left between them. The CDR3 loop spans 13 amino acids. Germline assignment: CDR1 MNHEY and CDR2 SVGAGI. The CDR3 DNA reads TGTGCCAGCTTCGGGATCACTAACTATGGCTACACCTTC. Translating it yields CASFGITNYGYTF.

The V gene is TRBV6-5, the J gene TRBJ1-2; D is unclear. The CDR3 extends over 14 amino acids. V was cut by 5 bases and J by 4 bases, with 14 bases left in between. Germline lookup yields CDR1 MNHEY and CDR2 SVGAGI. The DNA of the CDR3 is TGTGCCAGCAGTCCGGACCGAAGCGCCTATGGCTACACCTTC. It encodes CASSPDRSAYGYTF.

This chain links TRBV24-1 with TRBJ2-5; possibly TRBD1 for D (6 bases). The V and J ends lost 7 bases and 2 bases respectively, with 10 bases between them. The CDR3 loop spans 13 amino acids. Germline CDR1 is KGHDR and CDR2 is SFDVKD. This CDR3 reads CATSQGWQETQYF. As DNA, the CDR3 is TGTGCCACCAGCCAGGGGTGGCAAGAGACCCAGTACTTC.

The chain carries TRBV5-1 and TRBJ2-3; D is undetermined. Per germline, CDR1 SGHRS and CDR2 YFSETQ. The CDR3 consists of 15 residues. Trimming cost V 1 base and J 1 base, with 10 bases left between them. This CDR3 reads CASSLSSRGTDTQYF. The CDR3 DNA reads as TGCGCCAGCAGCTTGTCGTCTAGGGGCACAGATACGCAGTATTTT. The whole variable domain, filled in from reference TRBV5-1 and TRBJ2-3, reads KAGVTQTPRYLIKTRGQQVTLSCSPISGHRSVSWYQQTPGQGLQFLFEYFSETQRNKGNFPGRFSGRQFSNSRSEMNVSTLELGDSALYLCASSLSSRGTDTQYFGPGTRLTVL.

V is TRBV7-2 and J is TRBJ1-2; TRBD1 matches 7 bases. The junction had 9 bases not matched to a gene; V was cut back by 7 bases and J by 7 bases. The V gene's germline CDR1 is SGHTA and CDR2 FQGNSA. This CDR3 contains 13 residues. The CDR3 sequence is CASTDGQEGGYTF. CDR3 DNA sequence: TGTGCCAGCACCGACGGACAGGAAGGTGGCTACACCTTC.